The 32 T cell receptor beta chains listed next were all sequenced from one sample in a study of Ad26.COV2.S vaccination and SARS-CoV-2 variants. Produced via immunoSEQ multiplex PCR; TCRdb's table is partial and in-frame only. The sample holds 200,000 to 250,000 clones; roughly 90% are singletons and the top ten take approximately 12%. Treatment reported: around 19 received Ad26.COV2.S at low or high dose, single or two shots; about 5 received placebo; per-sample allocation not given. Sampling took place 63 days after the first vaccine or placebo injection. The specimen comprised peripheral blood, sampled in a trial of Ad26.COV2.S vaccine versus placebo. The receptors originated from a person between 18 and 65 years old who received the Ad26.COV2.S COVID-19 vaccine or a placebo.

The chain recombines TRBV5-1 with TRBJ1-4, with D perhaps matching TRBD1 (5 bases). Trimming removed 3 bases from V and 4 bases from J, with 13 bases in between. This CDR3 is built from 15 residues. Per germline, CDR1 SGHRS and CDR2 YFSETQ. The CDR3 DNA reads TGCGCCAGCAGCTCGCAGGGCACGGTTAATGAAAAACTGTTTTTT. It codes for CASSSQGTVNEKLFF. Full variable domain (rest looked up from reference TRBV5-1 and TRBJ1-4): KAGVTQTPRYLIKTRGQQVTLSCSPISGHRSVSWYQQTPGQGLQFLFEYFSETQRNKGNFPGRFSGRQFSNSRSEMNVSTLELGDSALYLCASSSQGTVNEKLFFGSGTQLSVL.

V gene TRBV7-9 combines with J gene TRBJ1-1, with D perhaps TRBD1 (5 bases). V lost 5 bases and J lost 5, with 18 bases in between. Germline V lookup: CDR1 SEHNR, CDR2 FQNEAQ (reference sequence). CDR3 size: 15 residues. The CDR3 bases are TGTGCCAGCAGCCCCTCGTTCGGGGCGGGAACTGAAGCTTTCTTT. It specifies CASSPSFGAGTEAFF.

This clone was counted between two and nine times. The chain couples TRBV14 to TRBJ2-1; 9 bases are a match to TRBD2. This CDR3 spans 19 amino acids. The V and J ends lost 0 bases and 4 bases, in that order; junction bases with no gene match: 13. Germline CDR1 and CDR2: SGHDN and FVKESK. The CDR3 nucleotides are TGTGCCAGCAGCCAAGAAGCGGGAGGCCCGCCTCTCATTTACAATGAGCAGTTCTTC. This codes for CASSQEAGGPPLIYNEQFF.

J is TRBJ1-6 and V is TRBV5-6; D unclear. There are 17 residues in the CDR3. Germline values: CDR1 SGHDT, CDR2 YYEEEE. The V end was cut by 0 bases, the J end by 0 bases, with 10 bases between. The CDR3 sequence is CASSLGGSSSYNSPLHF. CDR3 nucleotides: TGTGCCAGCAGCTTGGGTGGTTCGAGCTCCTATAATTCACCCCTCCACTTT.

The rearrangement joins TRBV10-3 to TRBJ1-1, with 10 nucleotides matching TRBD1. Germline lookup yields CDR1 ENHRY and CDR2 SYGVKD. The CDR3 is made up of 13 amino acids. The junction had 1 base not matched to a gene; V was cut back by 8 bases and J by 1 base. The CDR3, as DNA: TGTGCCATCGGACAGGGGGGGAACACTGAAGCTTTCTTT. It codes for CAIGQGGNTEAFF.

CDR3 DNA: TGTGCCAGCAGTGAAGTGGGGGGGCGACGAGTGAACAATGAGCAGTTCTTC. It yields the protein CASSEVGGRRVNNEQFF. The chain carries TRBV2 and TRBJ2-1; tentative D call: TRBD2 (7 bases). The CDR3 extends over 17 amino acids. Germline values: CDR1 SNHLY, CDR2 FYNNEI. The V gene lost 1 base and the J gene lost 5 bases, with 18 bases spanning the gap.

The chain couples TRBV9 to TRBJ2-3; 9 bases agree with TRBD2. Trimming cost V 0 bases and J 3 bases; bases outside gene matches: 5. This CDR3 comprises 16 residues. The germline V gene has CDR1 SGDLS and CDR2 YYNGEE. CDR3 amino acids: CASSVGAGGRTDTQYF. The DNA for the CDR3 is TGTGCCAGCAGCGTAGGAGCGGGAGGTCGTACAGATACGCAGTATTTT.

The CDR3: CASRPGDSRSTGELFF. In DNA, the CDR3 is TGTGCCAGCAGGCCTGGCGACTCACGCTCCACCGGGGAGCTGTTTTTT. V and J are TRBV28 and TRBJ2-2, with unresolved D. Per germline, CDR1 MDHEN and CDR2 SYDVKM. Trimming left V 6 bases short and J 4 bases short, with 18 bases between. The CDR3 totals 16 residues.

The V gene is TRBV11-3, the J gene TRBJ2-3; the D gene is possibly TRBD1 (6 bases). Trimming pared 5 bases from V and 1 base from J, leaving 16 bases between. The V gene's germline CDR1 is SGHNT and CDR2 YENEEA. The CDR3 extends over 16 amino acids. The CDR3 nucleotides read TGTGCCAGCAGCCAGGGGATGGACAAGCGCACAGATACGCAGTATTTT. It codes for CASSQGMDKRTDTQYF.

The gene calls are TRBV2 and TRBJ2-7; possible D gene TRBD1, 7 bases. Trimming stripped 2 bases from V and 4 bases from J, with 15 bases between. CDR3 length: 15 residues. CDR1 and CDR2 (germline): SNHLY, FYNNEI. CDR3 sequence: CASSERAAGGYEQYF. For the CDR3, the DNA is TGTGCCAGCAGTGAACGGGCCGCAGGGGGGTACGAGCAGTACTTC.

The V call is TRBV27, the J call TRBJ1-5, with D maybe TRBD1 (5 bases). Germline V CDR1 and CDR2: MNHEY, SMNVEV (reference sequence). The CDR3 contains 13 residues. The V end lost 6 bases, the J end lost 7 bases, and 13 bases lay between the germline ends. The CDR3 coding sequence is TGTGCCAGCAGACGGGACCAGAGGCAGCCCCAGCATTTT. Amino acids: CASRRDQRQPQHF.

J is TRBJ1-1 and V is TRBV2; TRBD1 agrees at 7 bases. Trimming at V came to 0 bases and at J to 0 bases, leaving 1 base not matched to a gene. The CDR3 spans 15 residues. CDR1 and CDR2 (germline): SNHLY, FYNNEI. This CDR3 reads CASSEARGLNTEAFF. The CDR3 DNA follows: TGTGCCAGCAGTGAAGCAAGGGGGCTGAACACTGAAGCTTTCTTT. The variable domain in full, with the rest retrieved from reference TRBV2 and TRBJ1-1, is EPEVTQTPSHQVTQMGQEVILRCVPISNHLYFYWYRQILGQKVEFLVSFYNNEISEKSEIFDDQFSVERPDGSNFTLKIRSTKLEDSAMYFCASSEARGLNTEAFFGQGTRLTVV.

The V call is TRBV5-1, the J call TRBJ1-2, with a weak D call TRBD1 (6 bases). Per the germline V gene, CDR1 is SGHRS and CDR2 is YFSETQ. The CDR3 has 13 residues. Deletions cut 2 bases from V and 5 bases from J, with 10 bases between. CDR3 coding DNA: TGCGCCAGCAGCTTAGGACAGCAATATGGCTACACCTTC. Encoded protein: CASSLGQQYGYTF.

The genes are TRBV6-2 or TRBV6-3 and TRBJ1-6, with D perhaps TRBD1 (6 bases). Germline CDR1 and CDR2: MNHEY and SVGEGT. The CDR3 is 13 amino acids. Trimming cost V 6 bases and J 14 bases, with 17 bases left between them. The chain's CDR3 is CASSPTGHGALHF. In DNA, the CDR3 is TGTGCCAGCAGCCCCACAGGGCACGGAGCCCTCCACTTT.

This chain connects TRBV9 to TRBJ1-1; no clear D. CDR1 and CDR2 from the germline V gene are SGDLS and YYNGEE. The V gene lost 0 bases and the J gene lost 1 base, with 7 bases spanning the gap. The CDR3 length is 14 residues. DNA of the CDR3: TGTGCCAGCAGCGTAGCTTTTGCGAACACTGAAGCTTTCTTT. Its translation is CASSVAFANTEAFF. The complete variable domain, with remaining parts taken from reference TRBV9 and TRBJ1-1, reads DSGVTQTPKHLITATGQRVTLRCSPRSGDLSVYWYQQSLDQGLQFLIQYYNGEERAKGNILERFSAQQFPDLHSELNLSSLELGDSALYFCASSVAFANTEAFFGQGTRLTVV.

DNA for the CDR3: TGTGCCAGCAGCGTAGCGGAGCGGAACACCGGGGAGCTGTTTTTT. This gives the protein CASSVAERNTGELFF. The chain employs TRBV9 and TRBJ2-2; D ambiguous. CDR1 SGDLS and CDR2 YYNGEE come from the germline V gene. The CDR3 totals 15 residues. The V gene lost 0 bases and the J gene lost 1 base, with 7 bases spanning the gap.

V gene TRBV29-1 combines with J gene TRBJ1-1; perhaps TRBD1 as D (5 bases). This CDR3 is built from 14 residues. CDR1 and CDR2 from the germline V gene are SQVTM and ANQGSEA. Trimming removed 4 bases from V and 4 bases from J, with 16 bases in between. The CDR3 bases are TGCAGCGTTGTTTCTGGGGCCGGAAGCACTGAAGCTTTCTTT. It encodes CSVVSGAGSTEAFF.

CDR3 bases: TGCGCCAGCAGCTCCGACCCGGGGCAAGAGACCCAGTACTTC. It translates to CASSSDPGQETQYF. The chain uses TRBV5-1 and TRBJ2-5; D is possibly TRBD2 (5 bases). V lost 3 bases and J 2 bases, leaving 11 bases between the germline ends. The germline CDR1 and CDR2 sequences are SGHRS and YFSETQ. There are 14 residues in the CDR3.

This clone was found a few times. The J gene is TRBJ2-4, the V gene TRBV7-9; D unclear. Germline V gene lookup returns CDR1 SEHNR and CDR2 FQNEAQ (reference sequence). The V end was cut by 3 bases, the J end by 1 base, with 7 bases between. The length of the CDR3 is 14 residues. The CDR3 nucleotides read TGTGCCAGCAGCTTTGAAGGGGCCAAAAACATTCAGTACTTC. Amino acids: CASSFEGAKNIQYF.

V usage is TRBV13 and J usage is TRBJ2-2; TRBD2 aligns across 7 bases. V was pared by 4 bases and J by 4 bases, with 9 bases of the junction left unmatched. CDR3 length: 16 amino acids. Germline values: CDR1 PRHDT, CDR2 FYEKMQ (reference sequence). Written as DNA, the CDR3 is TGTGCCAGCAGCTCCCCGGTCCTAGCGGCCACCGGGGAGCTGTTTTTT. This encodes CASSSPVLAATGELFF.

In its sample, this clone was seen once. This rearrangement joins TRBV5-1 to TRBJ1-1; 10 bases fit TRBD1. The CDR3 contains 16 residues. Germline V gives CDR1 SGHRS, CDR2 YFSETQ. The trim removed 0 bases at V and 3 bases at J, leaving 5 bases unmatched. The CDR3 nucleotides are TGCGCCAGCAGCTTGGTCGGGACAGGGGTGCACACTGAAGCTTTCTTT. Its protein is CASSLVGTGVHTEAFF. Complete variable domain (other parts from reference TRBV5-1 and TRBJ1-1): KAGVTQTPRYLIKTRGQQVTLSCSPISGHRSVSWYQQTPGQGLQFLFEYFSETQRNKGNFPGRFSGRQFSNSRSEMNVSTLELGDSALYLCASSLVGTGVHTEAFFGQGTRLTVV.

This chain joins TRBV5-1 and TRBJ2-7, with unresolved D. The V end was cut by 2 bases, the J end by 5 bases, with 14 bases between. This CDR3 spans 14 amino acids. The germline V gene has CDR1 SGHRS and CDR2 YFSETQ. CDR3: CASSLGVPADEQYF. The CDR3, as DNA: TGCGCCAGCAGCTTAGGTGTCCCGGCCGACGAGCAGTACTTC.

CDR3 amino acids: CASSLQGISNQPQHF. The CDR3 nucleotides are TGTGCCAGCAGCCTACAGGGAATTAGCAATCAGCCCCAGCATTTT. The chain employs TRBV5-6 and TRBJ1-5; a weak D match, TRBD1 (6 bases). CDR1 is SGHDT and CDR2 is YYEEEE in the germline V gene. The CDR3 sequence is 15 residues long. V was shortened by 4 bases and J by 0 bases, with 11 bases between the two germline ends.

The DNA of the CDR3 is TGTGCCAGCAGCCCCCACCAGACAGGGATAGACGAGCAGTACTTC. Translation gives CASSPHQTGIDEQYF. The chain uses TRBV28 and TRBJ2-7, with 7 bases matching TRBD1. The germline V gene encodes CDR1 MDHEN and CDR2 SYDVKM. CDR3 length: 15 residues. After removal of 6 bases from V and 5 bases from J, the junction contained 13 bases not matched to a gene.

The chain uses TRBV21-1 and TRBJ2-3; the table gives TRBD1 as D, unverified against the DNA. TRBV21-1 constitutes a pseudogene. The CDR3 spans 13 residues. The CDR3 sequence is CASMLTGPDTQYF. CDR3 in DNA: TGTGCCAGCATGCTTACTGGGCCAGATACGCAGTATTTT.

The V gene is TRBV6-5, the J gene TRBJ1-1, with D possibly being TRBD1 (5 bases). The germline V and J ends were trimmed by 5 bases and 1 base, with 11 bases remaining between them. This CDR3 is 14 amino acids long. Germline CDR1 MNHEY, CDR2 SVGAGI. CDR3 loop: CASSPGTKNTEAFF. The CDR3 nucleotides read TGTGCCAGCAGTCCCGGGACCAAGAACACTGAAGCTTTCTTT.

This clone was seen ten or more times. Within the sample, other DNA sequences also encode this same CDR3. The CDR3 is CASTPGGYGYTF. The CDR3 nucleotides read TGTGCCAGCACCCCGGGGGGCTATGGCTACACCTTC. The chain combines TRBV12-3 or TRBV12-4 with TRBJ1-2; D possibly corresponds to TRBD1 (5 bases). V was clipped by 7 bases and J by 4 bases, with 10 bases between them. The CDR3 extends over 12 amino acids.

The chain carries TRBV6-6 and TRBJ2-7; a weak D match, TRBD1 (5 bases). Germline-derived CDR1 and CDR2 are MNHNY and SVGAGI (reference sequence). This CDR3 is 12 amino acids long. The ends were cut back, 5 bases at V and 3 bases at J, with 8 bases in the middle. The CDR3 DNA reads TGTGCCAGCAGTCACCAGGGCTACGAGCAGTACTTC. The encoded protein is CASSHQGYEQYF.

The chain uses TRBV10-3 and TRBJ2-3; 7 positions agree with TRBD1. Germline lookup yields CDR1 ENHRY and CDR2 SYGVKD. The junction had 4 bases not matched to a gene; V was cut back by 3 bases and J by 4 bases. CDR3 length: 14 amino acids. The DNA for the CDR3 is TGTGCCATCAGTGAAAAAGGGGGCGCAGATACGCAGTATTTT. It specifies CAISEKGGADTQYF.

V gene TRBV30 combines with J gene TRBJ1-5; no definite D call. V was cut by 1 base and J by 0 bases, with 10 bases left in between. CDR1 is GTSNPN and CDR2 is SVGIG in the germline V gene (reference sequence). There are 15 residues in the CDR3. CDR3 residues: CAWSAGPVSNQPQHF. The DNA of the CDR3 is TGTGCCTGGAGTGCCGGCCCGGTTAGCAATCAGCCCCAGCATTTT. Full variable domain (missing parts from reference TRBV30 and TRBJ1-5): SQTIHQWPATLVQPVGSPLSLECTVEGTSNPNLYWYRQAAGRGLQLLFYSVGIGQISSEVPQNLSASRPQDRQFILSSKKLLLSDSGFYLCAWSAGPVSNQPQHFGDGTRLSIL.

The V gene is TRBV6-5, the J gene TRBJ2-7, with a weak D call TRBD2 (7 bases). Trimming left V 6 bases short and J 4 bases short, with 13 bases between. The CDR3 totals 13 residues. Germline V lookup: CDR1 MNHEY, CDR2 SVGAGI. The CDR3 DNA reads TGTGCCAGCAGCCTACAGGGAGGGTACGAGCAGTACTTC. This encodes CASSLQGGYEQYF.

This clone was seen a handful of times. V gene TRBV28 combines with J gene TRBJ2-3; perhaps TRBD2 as D (6 bases). Germline values: CDR1 MDHEN, CDR2 SYDVKM. The CDR3 sequence is 15 residues long. Trimming cost V 3 bases and J 2 bases, with 12 bases left between them. DNA for the CDR3: TGTGCCAGCAGTTTTCGGGGGACCCCCACAGATACGCAGTATTTT. Translating gives CASSFRGTPTDTQYF. Full variable domain (outside the CDR3, taken from reference TRBV28 and TRBJ2-3): DVKVTQSSRYLVKRTGEKVFLECVQDMDHENMFWYRQDPGLGLRLIYFSYDVKMKEKGDIPEGYSVSREKKERFSLILESASTNQTSMYLCASSFRGTPTDTQYFGPGTRLTVL.